This TCR beta chain was recorded in a study of shared clonotypes between healthy human individuals. Germline loops: CDR1 KGHSH, CDR2 LQKENI. Germline trimming cut 6 bases from V and 5 bases from J; bases unmatched to any gene: 12. The CDR3 contains 15 residues. All the donors were Caucasian adults who lived in Nashville, Tennessee. Original processing methods: There were no quality scores in the junction-only immunoSEQ sequences, so filtering differed. Generated by immunoSEQ multiplex PCR, the TCRdb table keeps only in-frame clones and is missing some. The V and J calls and clone size come from that table; D and trimming were worked out from the DNA. The sample has approximately 2.5 million clones; more than 85% are singletons. Overall study results and limits: Memory subsets had estimated richness that was generally smaller than that of naive subsets. Non-shared clonotypes had lower generation probabilities than clonotypes shared by all four sorted-subset donors.

On this clone: Its antigen is not known.

This clonotype was obtained from a man between 18 and 35 years old in good health. Some clones in this sample may be carry-over from other donors' samples. Sequencing was done on a sample of naive CD4+ T cells from PBMCs. Noted subset: CD45RA+ positively selected. The V and J genes are TRBV18 and TRBJ2-7; 8 positions match TRBD1. CDR3 residues: CASSLRDRPGDEQYF. The CDR3 DNA reads TGTGCCAGCTCTCTCCGGGACAGGCCTGGAGACGAGCAGTACTTC.